The T cell receptor beta chain under discussion was sequenced for a study of T-cell memory formation after mild COVID-19. Broader study findings: Nothing confirmed that second-wave clones peaking on day 37 were specific for SARS-CoV-2. Some clones that responded were present in memory (sampled pre-infection), which suggests cross-reactive memory joined. Most CD4+ clones that shrank were in CM and EM, while CD8+ ones turned up in EMRA.

One entry per CDR3 protein, called by TCRdb with MiXCR from the 5' RACE reads. The table records hundreds of thousands of distinct CDR3 sequences, over 20% of them present only once. As for this clonotype: The antigen remains unidentified.

CDR1 and CDR2 from the germline V gene are LNHDA and SQIVND (reference sequence). The CDR3 is 13 amino acids. The J segment lost 5 bases and the V segment lost 8 bases, leaving 9 bases of the junction unmatched. The clonotype was recovered from an adult woman who had mild COVID-19 (a few samples of this study predate the infection). Cell type and time point are not known. The genes are TRBV19 and TRBJ2-7; TRBD1 agrees at 7 bases. Sequencing was carried out using PBMCs or a T cell subset sorted from them (not recorded which). The CDR3: CASSTGSPDEQYF. The CDR3 nucleotides are TGTGCCAGTTCGACAGGGTCACCGGACGAGCAGTACTTC.